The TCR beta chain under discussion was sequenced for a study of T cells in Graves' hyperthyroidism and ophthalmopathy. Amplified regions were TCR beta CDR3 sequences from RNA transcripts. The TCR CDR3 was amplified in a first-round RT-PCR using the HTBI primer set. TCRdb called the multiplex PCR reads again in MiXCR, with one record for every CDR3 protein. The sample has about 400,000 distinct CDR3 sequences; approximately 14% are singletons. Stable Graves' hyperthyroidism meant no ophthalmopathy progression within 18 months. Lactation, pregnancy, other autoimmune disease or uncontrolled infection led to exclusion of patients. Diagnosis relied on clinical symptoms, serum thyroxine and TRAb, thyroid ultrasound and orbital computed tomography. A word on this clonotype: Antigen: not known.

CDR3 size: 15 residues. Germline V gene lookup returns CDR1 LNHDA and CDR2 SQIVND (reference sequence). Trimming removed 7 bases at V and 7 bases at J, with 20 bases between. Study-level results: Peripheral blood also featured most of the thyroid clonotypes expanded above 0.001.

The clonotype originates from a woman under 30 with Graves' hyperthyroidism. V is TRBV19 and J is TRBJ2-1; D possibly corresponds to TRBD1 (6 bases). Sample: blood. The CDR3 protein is CASTPRRQGWNEQFF. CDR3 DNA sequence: TGTGCCAGTACCCCCCGACGGCAGGGGTGGAATGAGCAGTTCTTC.